Described below is a single T cell receptor beta chain sequence and its context. The data were taken from a study of blood T cell repertoires in COVID-19. The trim removed 4 bases at V and 2 bases at J, leaving 5 bases unmatched. The CDR3 is 14 residues long. Germline V gene lookup returns CDR1 SGHNT and CDR2 YYREEE (reference sequence). The assay was immunoSEQ multiplex PCR, and TCRdb's table has in-frame clones only and misses some. The profile covers around 190,000 clones, with more than 75% appearing a single time and around 8% taken by the ten largest. The source of this sequence is a woman aged 60-70 years with COVID-19, enrolled during active disease. V gene TRBV5-4 combines with J gene TRBJ2-5; TRBD1 agrees at 7 bases. The source material was peripheral blood. The CDR3 loop is CASSMGTAQETQYF. CDR3 DNA: TGTGCCAGCAGCATGGGGACAGCACAAGAGACCCAGTACTTC.